The rows below give T cell receptor beta chains drawn from one sample of a study of CD4 T cells in relation to SARS-CoV-2 and coronaviruses. This table comes from immunoSEQ multiplex PCR, and its TCRdb copy is limited to in-frame clones, with some not included. The sample lists about 22,000 clones, under 85% occurring once. These receptors have no known antigen. The source material was CD4+ T cells from PBMCs, cultured in vitro. Every receptor here comes from a human donor in good health. Each CDR3 is given with its conserved first and last residue. The D gene is left open where the match is weak. A clone size is listed for some rows: how often the clone was seen (once, few, many), or a class if it is expanded.

V gene	clone size	D gene	J gene	CDR3 DNA	CDR3 protein
TRBV27	NA	TRBD1	TRBJ2-3	TGTGCCAGCAGTTTCACCGGGACAGGTACGCAGTATTTT	CASSFTGTGTQYF
TRBV3-1/TRBV3-2	NA	NA	TRBJ1-1	TGTGCCAGCAGCCAACCCGGAGGGGACACTGAAGCTTTCTTT	CASSQPGGDTEAFF
TRBV28	NA	TRBD1	TRBJ2-1	TGTGCCAGCAGTTTGGACAGGGGACTCTACAATGAGCAGTTCTTC	CASSLDRGLYNEQFF
TRBV30	NA	TRBD1	TRBJ2-7	TGTGCCTGGAGGGGACAGGGGGCGGCCACCTACGAGCAGTACTTC	CAWRGQGAATYEQYF
TRBV5-1	NA	NA	TRBJ2-7	TGCGCCAGCAGCTTGGGGCTCCGGAGTATCAAAAAAAGACGGTGCTCCTACGAGCAGTACTTC	CASSLGLRSIKKRRCSYEQYF
TRBV5-4	NA	NA	TRBJ2-7	TGTGCCAGCAGCCCGGAGGGGCAGTTCTACGAGCAGTACTTC	CASSPEGQFYEQYF
TRBV6-5	medium-sized	NA	TRBJ2-1	TGTGCCAGCAGGTGGGGGGCGATTGGGGAGCAGTTCTTC	CASRWGAIGEQFF
TRBV11-1	NA	NA	TRBJ2-2	TGTGCCAGCAGCGCCGGGACCAGGAGGACCGGGGAGCTGTTTTTT	CASSAGTRRTGELFF
TRBV3-1/TRBV3-2	NA	TRBD2	TRBJ2-7	TGTGCCAGCAGCCAAGATTGGCTAGCGGATTACGAGCAGTACTTC	CASSQDWLADYEQYF
TRBV7-9	few	TRBD2	TRBJ2-2	TGTGCCAGCAGCGCGGGAGTCGGGGAGCTGTTTTTT	CASSAGVGELFF
TRBV5-1	NA	TRBD1	TRBJ1-1	TGCGCCAGCAGCCCGGGAGGGACAGGCAAGAACACTGAAGCTTTCTTT	CASSPGGTGKNTEAFF
TRBV7-3	few	NA	TRBJ1-1	TGTGCCAGCAGCCCAGGAGGGGCCTCTGAAGCTTTCTTT	CASSPGGASEAFF
TRBV6-2/TRBV6-3	NA	TRBD2	TRBJ2-7	TGTGCCAGCAGTTACCCCGCAGAGGGGGGCTTCGCGGGAGGTTTCCACGAGCAGTACTTC	CASSYPAEGGFAGGFHEQYF
TRBV5-1	NA	NA	TRBJ1-4	TGCGCCAGCAGCCGGACAGAACCTAATGAAAAACTGTTTTTT	CASSRTEPNEKLFF
TRBV9	once	TRBD1	TRBJ1-1	TGTGCCAGCAGCCAGGATGGACAGGGTAACACTGAAGCTTTCTTT	CASSQDGQGNTEAFF
TRBV27	NA	NA	TRBJ1-5	TGTGCCAGCAGTTTCCAAAGACAGGTTCAGCCCCAGCATTTT	CASSFQRQVQPQHF
TRBV5-1	NA	TRBD1	TRBJ2-1	TGCGCCAGCAGCCTGGGACAGGTCTCCTACAATGAGCAGTTCTTC	CASSLGQVSYNEQFF
TRBV7-3	NA	TRBD2	TRBJ2-1	TGTGCCAGCAGCCATAATAGCGGGTTTAGCTCCTACAATGAGCAGTTCTTC	CASSHNSGFSSYNEQFF
TRBV4-2	once	TRBD2	TRBJ2-1	TGTGCCAGCAGCCAAGATTTGGTCTGGACTAGCGGTTACAATGAGCAGTTCTTC	CASSQDLVWTSGYNEQFF
TRBV28	few	NA	TRBJ1-2	TGTGCCAGTTGCCGGCCACCTAACTATGGCTACACCTTC	CASCRPPNYGYTF
TRBV6-5	NA	NA	TRBJ1-1	TGTGCCAGCAGCAGGGACGGTCTAATGAACACTGAAGCTTTCTTT	CASSRDGLMNTEAFF
TRBV7-9	NA	NA	TRBJ2-3	TGTGCCAGCAGCTTAGAGGGGCCGGATACGCAGTATTTT	CASSLEGPDTQYF
TRBV28	NA	TRBD1	TRBJ1-2	TGTGCCAGCAGTCTCCGACAGGGTGCTTATGGCTACACCTTC	CASSLRQGAYGYTF
TRBV10-3	once	NA	TRBJ1-3	TGTGCCGTCGCTCTGGGTCCTGGAAACACCATATATTTT	CAVALGPGNTIYF
TRBV6-5	NA	NA	TRBJ2-7	TGTGCCAGCAATACAGGGTACTACGAGCAGTACTTC	CASNTGYYEQYF
TRBV5-1	NA	TRBD1	TRBJ1-6	TGCGCCAGCATGGGGACAGATAATTCACCCCTCCACTTT	CASMGTDNSPLHF
TRBV6-2/TRBV6-3	NA	NA	TRBJ2-3	TGTGCCAGCAGTTACTCGGACTCCGGCGATACGCAGTATTTT	CASSYSDSGDTQYF
TRBV30	NA	TRBD1	TRBJ2-7	TGTGCCTGGAGTTATACCGGGACAGCGCTATACGAGCAGTACTTC	CAWSYTGTALYEQYF
TRBV3-1/TRBV3-2	NA	NA	TRBJ2-7	TGTGCCAGCAGCCCGCGCTCCTTGGGAGGTGAGCAGTACTTC	CASSPRSLGGEQYF
TRBV9	NA	TRBD1	TRBJ2-7	TGTGCCAGCAGCGCAGCTAACACAGGGGCAAGAGAGCAGTACTTC	CASSAANTGAREQYF
TRBV9	few	TRBD1	TRBJ2-2	TGTGCCAGCAGACCACAGGGGGCTTCCGGGGAGCTGTTTTTT	CASRPQGASGELFF
TRBV10-2	once	NA	TRBJ2-1	TGCGCCAGCAGTGAGTCAAACAGGGTGGATGAGCAGTTCTTC	CASSESNRVDEQFF
TRBV2	NA	TRBD1	TRBJ2-2	TGTGCCAGCAGGGACAGGGTTGGAACCGGGGAGCTGTTTTTT	CASRDRVGTGELFF